The 2 T cell receptor beta chains given below trace back to one sample, sequenced in a study of cytomegalovirus exposure and HLA in healthy donors. PCR employed 60 Vbeta and 13 Jbeta primers. Libraries were prepared by immunoSEQ multiplex PCR; TCRdb keeps only in-frame clonotypes and omits some of them. This table holds 120,000 to 150,000 clones, around 80% found once. The sample taken for sequencing was PBMCs. All receptors derive from a man aged 35 to 55 in good health and CMV-seropositive.

The V call is TRBV6-5, the J call TRBJ2-1; 11 bases fit TRBD2. Germline loops: CDR1 MNHEY, CDR2 SVGAGI. The CDR3 has 15 amino acids. The ends lost 7 bases at V and 7 bases at J; junction bases unmatched: 9. This CDR3 reads CASTETSGIENEQFF. The CDR3 DNA reads as TGTGCCAGCACCGAGACTAGCGGGATTGAGAATGAGCAGTTCTTC.

This clone has a handful of counts. The chain uses TRBV29-1 and TRBJ2-5, with TRBD2 as a possible D gene (6 bases). From germline, CDR1 is SQVTM and CDR2 ANQGSEA. The CDR3 is made up of 11 amino acids. Trimming left V 6 bases short and J 1 base short, with 6 bases between. The CDR3 coding sequence is TGCAGCGTGGGGGGCCAAGAGACCCAGTACTTC. This sequence encodes CSVGGQETQYF.